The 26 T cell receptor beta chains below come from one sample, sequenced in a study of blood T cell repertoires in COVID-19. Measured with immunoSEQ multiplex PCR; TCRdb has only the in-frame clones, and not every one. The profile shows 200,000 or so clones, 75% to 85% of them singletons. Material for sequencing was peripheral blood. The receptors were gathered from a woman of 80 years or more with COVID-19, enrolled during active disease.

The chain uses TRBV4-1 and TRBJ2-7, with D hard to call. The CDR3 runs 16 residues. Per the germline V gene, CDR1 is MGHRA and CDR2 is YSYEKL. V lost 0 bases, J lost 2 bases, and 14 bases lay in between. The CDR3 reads CASSQDAVSRTYEQYF. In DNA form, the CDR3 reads TGCGCCAGCAGCCAAGATGCGGTTTCGAGGACCTACGAGCAGTACTTC.

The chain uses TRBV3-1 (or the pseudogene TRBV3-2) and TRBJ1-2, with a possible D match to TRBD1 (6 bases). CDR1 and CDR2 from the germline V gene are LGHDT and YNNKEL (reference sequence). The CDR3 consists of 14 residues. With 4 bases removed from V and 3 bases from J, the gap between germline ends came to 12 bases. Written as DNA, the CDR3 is TGTGCCAGCAGCCCTGGACAGCCTTACTATGGCTACACCTTC. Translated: CASSPGQPYYGYTF.

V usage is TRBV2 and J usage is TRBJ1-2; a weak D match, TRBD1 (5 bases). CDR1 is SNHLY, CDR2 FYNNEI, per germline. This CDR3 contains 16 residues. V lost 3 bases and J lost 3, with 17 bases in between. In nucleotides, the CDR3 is TGTGCCAGCAGTGACGTCAGGGTCGGGCAAGACTATGGCTACACCTTC. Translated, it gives CASSDVRVGQDYGYTF. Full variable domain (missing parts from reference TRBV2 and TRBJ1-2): EPEVTQTPSHQVTQMGQEVILRCVPISNHLYFYWYRQILGQKVEFLVSFYNNEISEKSEIFDDQFSVERPDGSNFTLKIRSTKLEDSAMYFCASSDVRVGQDYGYTFGSGTRLTVV.

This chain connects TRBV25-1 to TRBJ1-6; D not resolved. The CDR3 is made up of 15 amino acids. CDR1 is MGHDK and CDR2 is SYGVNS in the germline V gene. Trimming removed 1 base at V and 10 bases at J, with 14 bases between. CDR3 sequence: CASSEFDTQLSPLHF. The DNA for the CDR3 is TGTGCCAGCAGTGAATTCGACACCCAATTATCACCCCTCCACTTT.

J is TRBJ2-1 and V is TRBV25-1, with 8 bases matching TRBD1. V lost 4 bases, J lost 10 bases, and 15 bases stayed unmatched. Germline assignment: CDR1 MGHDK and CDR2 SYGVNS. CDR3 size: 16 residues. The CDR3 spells CASSADRVPYTPEQFF. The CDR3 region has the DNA TGTGCCAGCAGTGCGGACAGGGTCCCTTATACGCCCGAGCAGTTCTTC.

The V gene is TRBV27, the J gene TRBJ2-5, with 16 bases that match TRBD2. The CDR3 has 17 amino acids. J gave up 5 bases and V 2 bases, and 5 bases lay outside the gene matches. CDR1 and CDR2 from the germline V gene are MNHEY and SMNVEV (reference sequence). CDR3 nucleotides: TGTGCCAGCAGTTTAGGGACTAGCGGGAGGGCCGGCGAGACCCAGTACTTC. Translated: CASSLGTSGRAGETQYF.

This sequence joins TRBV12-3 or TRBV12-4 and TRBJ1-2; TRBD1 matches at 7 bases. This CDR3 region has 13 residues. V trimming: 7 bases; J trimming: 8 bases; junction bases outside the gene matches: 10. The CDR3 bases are TGTGCCAGCACCAGAACAGGGGTGGAAGGCTACACCTTC. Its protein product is CASTRTGVEGYTF.

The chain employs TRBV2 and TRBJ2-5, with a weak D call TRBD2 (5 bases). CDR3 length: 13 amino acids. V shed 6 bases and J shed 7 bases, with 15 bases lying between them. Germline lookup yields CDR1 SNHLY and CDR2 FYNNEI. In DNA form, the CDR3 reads TGTGCCAGCAGACTGGACGGTGAGGGGACCCAGTACTTC. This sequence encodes CASRLDGEGTQYF.

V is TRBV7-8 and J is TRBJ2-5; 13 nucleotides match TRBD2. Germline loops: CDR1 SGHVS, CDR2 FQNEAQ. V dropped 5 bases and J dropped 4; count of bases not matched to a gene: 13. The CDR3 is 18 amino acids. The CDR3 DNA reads TGTGCCAGCAGCCGCTCGACTAGCGGGGGGCCAGGTAGAGAGACCCAGTACTTC. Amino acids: CASSRSTSGGPGRETQYF.

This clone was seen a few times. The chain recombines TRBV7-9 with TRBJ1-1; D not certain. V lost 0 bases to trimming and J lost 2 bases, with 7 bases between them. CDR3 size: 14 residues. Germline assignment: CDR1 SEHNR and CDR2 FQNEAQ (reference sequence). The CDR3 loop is CASSLAGSNTEAFF. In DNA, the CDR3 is TGTGCCAGCAGCTTAGCGGGGAGTAACACTGAAGCTTTCTTT.

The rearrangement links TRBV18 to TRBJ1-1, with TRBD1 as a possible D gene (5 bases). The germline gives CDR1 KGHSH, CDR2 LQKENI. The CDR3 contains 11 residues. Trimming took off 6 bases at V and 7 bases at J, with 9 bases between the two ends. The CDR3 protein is CASSRQFEAFF. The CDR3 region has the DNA TGTGCCAGCTCGCGACAGTTTGAAGCTTTCTTT.

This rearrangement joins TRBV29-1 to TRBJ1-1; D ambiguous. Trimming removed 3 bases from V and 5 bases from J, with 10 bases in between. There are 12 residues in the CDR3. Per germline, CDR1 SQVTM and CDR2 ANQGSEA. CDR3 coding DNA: TGCAGCGTTGAGCGTTCCGGTACTGAAGCTTTCTTT. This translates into CSVERSGTEAFF.

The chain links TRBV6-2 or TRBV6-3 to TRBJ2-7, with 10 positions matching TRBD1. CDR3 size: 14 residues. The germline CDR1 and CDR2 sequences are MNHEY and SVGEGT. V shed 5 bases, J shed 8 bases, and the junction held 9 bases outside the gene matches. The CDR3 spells CASSLPGTGEQQYF. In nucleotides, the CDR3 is TGTGCCAGCAGTCTCCCCGGGACAGGGGAACAGCAGTACTTC.

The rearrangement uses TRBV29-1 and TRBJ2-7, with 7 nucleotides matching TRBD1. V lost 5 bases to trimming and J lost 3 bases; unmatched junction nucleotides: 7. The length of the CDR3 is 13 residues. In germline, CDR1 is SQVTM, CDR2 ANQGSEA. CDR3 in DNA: TGCAGCGTTCGACAGGGTAAGGACTACGAGCAGTACTTC. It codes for CSVRQGKDYEQYF.

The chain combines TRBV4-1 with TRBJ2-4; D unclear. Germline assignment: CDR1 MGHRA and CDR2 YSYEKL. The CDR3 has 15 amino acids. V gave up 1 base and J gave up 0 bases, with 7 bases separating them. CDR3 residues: CASSQGVAAKNIQYF. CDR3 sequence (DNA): TGCGCCAGCAGCCAAGGAGTCGCAGCCAAAAACATTCAGTACTTC.

The CDR3 sequence: CASSTDRAGQETQYF. DNA of the CDR3: TGTGCCAGCAGCACCGACAGGGCCGGCCAAGAGACCCAGTACTTC. This chain connects TRBV5-4 to TRBJ2-5; TRBD1 aligns across 7 bases. Germline V gives CDR1 SGHNT, CDR2 YYREEE (reference sequence). The V and J ends lost 4 bases and 1 base, in that order; junction bases with no gene match: 7. The CDR3 totals 15 residues.

CDR3 sequence reads: CASRGQGVHYGYTF. The CDR3 DNA is TGCGCCAGCAGGGGACAGGGCGTTCACTATGGCTACACCTTC. The chain combines TRBV5-1 with TRBJ1-2; TRBD1 aligns across 9 bases. V trimming: 5 bases; J trimming: 3 bases; junction bases outside the gene matches: 5. CDR3 size: 14 residues. The germline V gene has CDR1 SGHRS and CDR2 YFSETQ.

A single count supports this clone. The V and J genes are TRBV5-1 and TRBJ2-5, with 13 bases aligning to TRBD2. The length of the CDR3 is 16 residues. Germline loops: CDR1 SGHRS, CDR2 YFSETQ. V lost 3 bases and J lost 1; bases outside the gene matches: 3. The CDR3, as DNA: TGCGCCAGCAGCTGGGGGACTAGCGGGGCCCAAGAGACCCAGTACTTC. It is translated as CASSWGTSGAQETQYF.

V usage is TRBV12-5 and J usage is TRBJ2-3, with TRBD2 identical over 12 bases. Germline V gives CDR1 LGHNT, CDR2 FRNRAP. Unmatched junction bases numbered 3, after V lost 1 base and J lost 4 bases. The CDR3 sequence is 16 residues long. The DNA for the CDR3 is TGTGCTAGTGGTTTGGGACTAGCGGGAGAGGCAGATACGCAGTATTTT. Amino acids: CASGLGLAGEADTQYF.

The CDR3 region is CASGYRDRAFNEQFF. The CDR3 coding sequence is TGTGCCAGCGGCTACAGGGACAGGGCTTTCAATGAGCAGTTCTTC. The chain combines TRBV7-9 with TRBJ2-1; 9 nucleotides match TRBD1. V trimming: 8 bases; J trimming: 6 bases; junction bases outside the gene matches: 11. CDR1 SEHNR and CDR2 FQNEAQ come from the germline V gene (reference sequence). The CDR3 is 15 amino acids.

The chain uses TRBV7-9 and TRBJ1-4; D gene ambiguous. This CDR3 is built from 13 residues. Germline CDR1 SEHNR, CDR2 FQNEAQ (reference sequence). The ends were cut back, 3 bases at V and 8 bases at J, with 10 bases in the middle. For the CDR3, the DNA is TGTGCCAGCAGCTTTAACAAGTACGAAAAACTGTTTTTT. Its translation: CASSFNKYEKLFF.

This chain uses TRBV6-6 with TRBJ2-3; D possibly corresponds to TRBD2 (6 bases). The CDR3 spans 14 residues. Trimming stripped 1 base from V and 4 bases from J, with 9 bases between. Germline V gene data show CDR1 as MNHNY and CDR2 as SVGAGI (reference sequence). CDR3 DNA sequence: TGTGCCAGCAGTTACTTGTCTAGCGCAGATACGCAGTATTTT. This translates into CASSYLSSADTQYF.

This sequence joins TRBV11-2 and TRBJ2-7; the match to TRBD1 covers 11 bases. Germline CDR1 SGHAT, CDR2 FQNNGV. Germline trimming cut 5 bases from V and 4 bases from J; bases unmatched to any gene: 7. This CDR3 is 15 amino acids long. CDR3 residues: CASSMGQGDIYEQYF. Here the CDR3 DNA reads TGTGCCAGCAGCATGGGACAGGGGGACATTTACGAGCAGTACTTC.

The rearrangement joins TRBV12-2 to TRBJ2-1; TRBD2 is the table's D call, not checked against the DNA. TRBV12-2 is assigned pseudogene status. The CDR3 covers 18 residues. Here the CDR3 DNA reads TGTGCAAGTCGCTTAGATGAGGAAGCGGGAGGAGCCTACAATGAGCAGTTCTTC. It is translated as CASRLDEEAGGAYNEQFF.

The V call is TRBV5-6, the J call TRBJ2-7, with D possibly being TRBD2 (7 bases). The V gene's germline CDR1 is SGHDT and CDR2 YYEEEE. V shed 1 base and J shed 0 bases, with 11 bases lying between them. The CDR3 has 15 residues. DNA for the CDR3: TGTGCCAGCAGCTTGACGGGGGGCAGCTCCTACGAGCAGTACTTC. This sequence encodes CASSLTGGSSYEQYF.

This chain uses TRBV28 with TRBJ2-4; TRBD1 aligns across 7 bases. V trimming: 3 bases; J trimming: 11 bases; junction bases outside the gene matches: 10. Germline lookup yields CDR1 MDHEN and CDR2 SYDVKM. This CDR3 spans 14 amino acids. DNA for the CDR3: TGTGCCAGCAGTTTCCCCCGACAGGGTCCATTTCAGTACTTC. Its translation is CASSFPRQGPFQYF.